A single TCR beta chain is shown here with its context. The sample originates from a study of blood T cell repertoires in COVID-19. Study-wide background: Spain, Italy and the United States supplied samples that represented acute and convalescent COVID-19. T cells, B-cell-depleted T cells, or PBMCs supplied cDNA or gDNA.

Assay: immunoSEQ multiplex PCR; the TCRdb copy retains only in-frame clones and omits some. The data contain a few hundred thousand clones, roughly 89% of them seen just once; the ten biggest clones take up about 6%. Trimming pared 1 base from V and 0 bases from J, leaving 24 bases between. This CDR3 is built from 19 residues. Germline assignment: CDR1 GTSNPN and CDR2 SVGIG (reference sequence). The chain couples TRBV30 to TRBJ1-1, with D uncertain. This TCR came from a man aged 55 to 69 who had recovered from COVID-19. The sample comprised peripheral blood. CDR3 residues: CAWSGSLERRFSMNTEAFF. The CDR3 nucleotides read TGTGCCTGGAGTGGGAGTTTAGAACGGCGATTTTCCATGAACACTGAAGCTTTCTTT.